Following are 13 T cell receptor beta chains from one sample sequenced in a study of blood T cell repertoires in COVID-19. Profiling relied on immunoSEQ multiplex PCR, and the TCRdb table lists in-frame clones only, not all of them. The top ten clones hold approximately 2% of a sample with 250,000 to 300,000 clones, approximately 85% of them seen once. What was sequenced was PBMCs or T cells enriched from blood (not recorded which). The receptors here all came from a woman between 50 and 59 years old who had recovered from COVID-19.

The J gene is TRBJ2-7, the V gene TRBV15; no definite D call. Germline V gene sequence: CDR1 LNHNV, CDR2 YYDKDF (reference sequence). V shed 5 bases and J shed 8 bases, with 22 bases lying between them. CDR3 size: 15 residues. The CDR3 here is CATSPDPRGDWKQYF. In nucleotides, the CDR3 is TGTGCCACCAGCCCTGACCCCCGTGGCGACTGGAAGCAGTACTTC.

The chain recombines TRBV5-6 with TRBJ2-1, with D hard to call. The CDR3 has 13 amino acids. The germline V gene encodes CDR1 SGHDT and CDR2 YYEEEE. The V and J ends lost 4 bases and 1 base respectively, with 6 bases between them. The CDR3 DNA follows: TGTGCCAGCAGCCCTGTTTCCTACAATGAGCAGTTCTTC. This encodes CASSPVSYNEQFF.

The chain joins TRBV27 to TRBJ2-7, with 11 bases identical to TRBD2. There are 15 residues in the CDR3. Germline V CDR1 and CDR2: MNHEY, SMNVEV (reference sequence). V lost 5 bases, J lost 3 bases, and 6 bases stayed unmatched. The CDR3 bases are TGTGCCAGCAGTCCCCCTAGCGGGGGGTACTACGAGCAGTACTTC. Its protein is CASSPPSGGYYEQYF.

The chain is built from TRBV7-2 and TRBJ1-2; 11 nucleotides match TRBD1. Unmatched junction bases numbered 7, after V lost 3 bases and J lost 4 bases. The CDR3 totals 16 residues. Germline CDR1 SGHTA, CDR2 FQGNSA. The CDR3 bases are TGTGCCAGCAGCTTTCACCCGGGACAGGGGGGCTATGGCTACACCTTC. Translated, it gives CASSFHPGQGGYGYTF.

The V gene is TRBV4-1, the J gene TRBJ1-2, with D perhaps matching TRBD1 (5 bases). V lost 1 base to trimming and J lost 8 bases, with 17 bases between them. CDR1 and CDR2 (germline): MGHRA, YSYEKL. CDR3 size: 15 residues. CDR3 DNA sequence: TGCGCCAGCAGCCAAGTCTCAGGCAGGGCAGGAGGCTACACCTTC. The encoded protein is CASSQVSGRAGGYTF.

The chain couples TRBV27 to TRBJ2-7; 9 positions agree with TRBD2. The V and J ends lost 6 bases and 5 bases, in that order; junction bases with no gene match: 8. CDR3 length equals 14 residues. Germline V gene sequence: CDR1 MNHEY, CDR2 SMNVEV (reference sequence). CDR3 amino acids: CASRFSGSGNEQYF. DNA of the CDR3: TGTGCCAGCAGATTTAGCGGGAGTGGCAACGAGCAGTACTTC.

This clone was counted a few times. The chain uses TRBV12-3 or TRBV12-4 and TRBJ1-3; 7 bases map to TRBD1. V gave up 8 bases and J gave up 4 bases; unmatched junction bases: 5. This CDR3 comprises 13 residues. The CDR3 region has the DNA TGTGCCAGCCACAGGGGACGGGGAAACACCATATATTTT. It is translated as CASHRGRGNTIYF.

The chain links TRBV5-1 to TRBJ2-7; 7 bases align to TRBD1. CDR3 length: 13 residues. The ends lost 4 bases at V and 3 bases at J; junction bases unmatched: 4. Germline CDR1 SGHRS, CDR2 YFSETQ. CDR3 bases: TGCGCCAGCAGCCCAGGGGGAAACTACGAGCAGTACTTC. Translated: CASSPGGNYEQYF.

The chain couples TRBV9 to TRBJ2-7; tentatively, D is TRBD1 (5 bases). The CDR3 sequence is 13 residues long. V lost 2 bases and J 2 bases, leaving 8 bases between the germline ends. Germline-derived CDR1 and CDR2 are SGDLS and YYNGEE. CDR3 amino acids: CASSVDSAYEQYF. CDR3 in DNA: TGTGCCAGCAGCGTCGACAGCGCCTACGAGCAGTACTTC. The full variable domain, rest sourced from reference TRBV9 and TRBJ2-7, is DSGVTQTPKHLITATGQRVTLRCSPRSGDLSVYWYQQSLDQGLQFLIQYYNGEERAKGNILERFSAQQFPDLHSELNLSSLELGDSALYFCASSVDSAYEQYFGPGTRLTVT.

The gene calls are TRBV5-1 and TRBJ2-1; D gene uncertain. CDR3 size: 14 residues. The germline gives CDR1 SGHRS, CDR2 YFSETQ. V lost 0 bases, J lost 3 bases, and 7 bases lay in between. CDR3 region: CASSLAPLYNEQFF. The CDR3 nucleotides are TGCGCCAGCAGCTTGGCCCCCCTCTACAATGAGCAGTTCTTC.

The chain employs TRBV6-5 and TRBJ1-2, with 10 bases identical to TRBD1. Trimming at V came to 2 bases and at J to 8 bases, leaving 5 bases not matched to a gene. The CDR3 consists of 14 residues. The germline gives CDR1 MNHEY, CDR2 SVGAGI. CDR3 coding DNA: TGTGCCAGCAGTTACGGCGGGACAGGGGAAGGCTACACCTTC. This sequence encodes CASSYGGTGEGYTF.

The CDR3 reads CASRSGTDYNEQFF. CDR3 sequence (DNA): TGTGCCAGCAGGTCAGGGACTGACTACAATGAGCAGTTCTTC. The rearrangement joins TRBV28 to TRBJ2-1, with D tentatively TRBD2 (6 bases). V dropped 6 bases and J dropped 3 bases, with 12 bases sitting between them. This CDR3 comprises 14 residues. Germline V lookup: CDR1 MDHEN, CDR2 SYDVKM.

The genes are TRBV6-5 and TRBJ1-1; TRBD1 matches at 9 bases. J gave up 11 bases and V 0 bases, and 10 bases lay outside the gene matches. The CDR3 sequence is 15 residues long. The germline V gene encodes CDR1 MNHEY and CDR2 SVGAGI. The DNA for the CDR3 is TGTGCCAGCAGTTACTCACGGCGGGACAGGGTCGGTGCTTTCTTT. This encodes CASSYSRRDRVGAFF.